This paragraph covers one T cell receptor (beta chain) sequence. This sample was included in a study of shared clonotypes between healthy human individuals. Only in-frame clones appear in the TCRdb table, and some are missing; sequencing was by immunoSEQ multiplex PCR. Seen here are roughly 650,000 clones, roughly 97% observed once, and the top ten hold 0.045% to 0.06%. The CDR3 contains 13 residues. CDR1 is SGHRS and CDR2 is YFSETQ in the germline V gene. Trimming pared 0 bases from V and 4 bases from J, leaving 6 bases between. Everyone who donated was a Caucasian adult who lived in Nashville, Tennessee.

The sequencing sample was made of naive CD4+ T cells sorted from blood. Noted subset: CD45RA+ positively selected. The sequence came from a woman aged 25 to 39 in good health. The V call is TRBV5-1, the J call TRBJ2-3; no firm D call. CDR3 residues: CASSLGLPDTQYF. The DNA for the CDR3 is TGCGCCAGCAGCTTGGGTCTCCCAGATACGCAGTATTTT.